A single sample is the source of the 30 T cell receptor beta chains below, sequenced in a study of cytomegalovirus exposure and HLA in healthy donors. A multiplex PCR was run with 60 Vbeta primers and 13 Jbeta primers. Produced via immunoSEQ multiplex PCR; TCRdb's table is partial and in-frame only. This table holds around 300,000 clones, around 65% found once. The source material was PBMCs. Receptors originate from a female donor in good health and CMV-seronegative.

This chain joins TRBV21-1 and TRBJ1-2. TRBV21-1 counts as a pseudogene. The CDR3 is made up of 12 amino acids. The CDR3 loop is CASSNRRGGYTF. The CDR3, as DNA: TGTGCCAGCAGCAATCGGAGGGGTGGCTACACCTTC.

This chain connects TRBV10-3 to TRBJ2-7, with 14 bases matching TRBD2. After removal of 6 bases from V and 1 base from J, the junction contained 14 bases not matched to a gene. The germline gives CDR1 ENHRY, CDR2 SYGVKD. The CDR3 has 19 residues. The DNA of the CDR3 is TGTGCCATCAGCGCGGGACTAGCGGGAGCCCTCCTCCAATCCTACGAGCAGTACTTC. It is translated as CAISAGLAGALLQSYEQYF.

V usage is TRBV5-5 and J usage is TRBJ1-1; TRBD1 matches at 8 bases. The CDR3 is 14 residues long. From germline, CDR1 is SGHKS and CDR2 YYEKEE (reference sequence). The V and J ends lost 3 bases and 5 bases, in that order; junction bases with no gene match: 6. The CDR3 spells CASSYGQGETEAFF. CDR3 DNA: TGTGCCAGCAGCTACGGACAGGGAGAAACTGAAGCTTTCTTT.

This clone showed up just a few times. The chain joins TRBV10-1 to TRBJ2-4, with D possibly matching TRBD2 (7 bases). V lost 0 bases and J lost 5, with 11 bases in between. This CDR3 is built from 15 residues. Germline-derived CDR1 and CDR2 are WNHNN and SYGVQD (reference sequence). The CDR3 loop reads CASSESGGGQNIQYF. The DNA of the CDR3 is TGCGCCAGCAGTGAGTCGGGCGGGGGCCAAAACATTCAGTACTTC.

The chain has TRBV14 and TRBJ2-1; 11 bases align to TRBD2. With V trimmed by 0 bases and J by 5 bases, 3 bases remained unmatched. In germline, CDR1 is SGHDN, CDR2 FVKESK. This CDR3 region has 16 residues. The CDR3 is CASSQDAGLADNEQFF. The CDR3 DNA reads TGTGCCAGCAGCCAAGATGCGGGACTAGCGGACAATGAGCAGTTCTTC.

The chain combines TRBV15 with TRBJ2-3, with TRBD2 matching over 7 bases. The germline gives CDR1 LNHNV, CDR2 YYDKDF (reference sequence). The V and J ends lost 5 bases and 9 bases, in that order; junction bases with no gene match: 5. The CDR3 totals 12 residues. The CDR3 region has the DNA TGTGCCACCAGCCGGGGGGAGGGAACGCAGTATTTT. Translating gives CATSRGEGTQYF.

This rearrangement joins TRBV30 to TRBJ1-2, with 8 bases identical to TRBD1. The CDR3 extends over 12 amino acids. The V gene end was trimmed by 3 bases and the J gene end by 8 bases; junction bases not matched to a gene: 5. The germline V gene has CDR1 GTSNPN and CDR2 SVGIG (reference sequence). The DNA of the CDR3 is TGTGCCTGGAGCCGACAGGGGATCGGCTACACCTTC. Translated, it gives CAWSRQGIGYTF.

This clone was found once. The CDR3 sequence: CASSLGRASTDTQYF. The CDR3 nucleotides are TGTGCCAGCAGCCTTGGGCGGGCTAGCACAGATACGCAGTATTTT. The V call is TRBV9, the J call TRBJ2-3; TRBD2 might be the D (5 bases). Per the germline V gene, CDR1 is SGDLS and CDR2 is YYNGEE. The CDR3 contains 15 residues. V lost 4 bases and J lost 0, with 12 bases in between.

Here the CDR3 reads CASSKISGQGVLVRDTQYF. The CDR3 bases are TGTGCCAGCAGTAAAATCTCGGGACAGGGGGTTCTAGTCAGAGATACGCAGTATTTT. The chain combines TRBV28 with TRBJ2-3, with 11 nucleotides matching TRBD1. Germline V gives CDR1 MDHEN, CDR2 SYDVKM. V trimming: 5 bases; J trimming: 5 bases; junction bases outside the gene matches: 18. The CDR3 totals 19 residues.

This chain's CDR3 is CASSERHTSTDTQYF. The DNA for the CDR3 is TGTGCCAGCAGTGAACGACACACAAGCACAGATACGCAGTATTTT. V and J are TRBV6-1 and TRBJ2-3; D unresolved. From germline, CDR1 is MNHNS and CDR2 SASEGT. This CDR3 comprises 15 residues. Trimming removed 2 bases at V and 0 bases at J, with 9 bases between.

This CDR3 reads CASSEGVANEQFF. The CDR3 nucleotides are TGCGCCAGCAGTGAAGGAGTCGCAAATGAGCAGTTCTTC. V usage is TRBV10-1 and J usage is TRBJ2-1; D not resolved. Looked up from germline, CDR1 is WNHNN and CDR2 is SYGVQD (reference sequence). Between the trimmed V and J ends, which lost 3 bases and 7 bases, there was a span of 10 bases. The CDR3 is 13 amino acids.

This chain links TRBV27 with TRBJ2-7; 11 bases map to TRBD2. The CDR3 length is 15 residues. With 6 bases clipped from V and 4 bases from J, the junction kept 8 bases outside the gene matches. CDR1 and CDR2 (germline): MNHEY, SMNVEV (reference sequence). CDR3 residues: CASSDTSGSKYEQYF. The CDR3, as DNA: TGTGCCAGCAGCGATACTAGCGGGAGTAAGTACGAGCAGTACTTC.

The J gene is TRBJ1-5, the V gene TRBV19; D may be TRBD1 (6 bases). Germline V gene data show CDR1 as LNHDA and CDR2 as SQIVND (reference sequence). V shed 3 bases and J shed 1 base, with 19 bases lying between them. This CDR3 is 18 amino acids long. The CDR3 nucleotides read TGTGCCAGTAGTATTAGGGGGGGTGTGACGCGAAGCAATCAGCCCCAGCATTTT. This gives the protein CASSIRGGVTRSNQPQHF.

The rearrangement joins TRBV19 to TRBJ2-1; 11 bases agree with TRBD2. V gave up 8 bases and J gave up 0 bases; unmatched junction bases: 15. This CDR3 is built from 19 residues. CDR1 and CDR2 (germline): LNHDA, SQIVND (reference sequence). The CDR3 loop reads CASRKMTSGMVSSYNEQFF. The CDR3 DNA reads TGTGCCAGTCGAAAGATGACTAGCGGGATGGTGAGCTCCTACAATGAGCAGTTCTTC.

The chain carries TRBV6-5 and TRBJ1-5; D possibly corresponds to TRBD1 (6 bases). Germline V gene sequence: CDR1 MNHEY, CDR2 SVGAGI. This CDR3 contains 15 residues. Trimming removed 6 bases at V and 4 bases at J, with 16 bases between. CDR3 in DNA: TGTGCCAGCAGCCCATGGAAGGACAGTAATCAGCCCCAGCATTTT. Translation: CASSPWKDSNQPQHF.

V gene TRBV27 combines with J gene TRBJ1-5, with a possible D match to TRBD1 (5 bases). The CDR3 length is 13 residues. The V end lost 3 bases, the J end lost 7 bases, and 10 bases lay between the germline ends. Germline V gene lookup returns CDR1 MNHEY and CDR2 SMNVEV (reference sequence). The CDR3 region is CASSFAGKQPQHF. CDR3 in DNA: TGTGCCAGCAGTTTCGCAGGGAAGCAGCCCCAGCATTTT.

For the CDR3, the DNA is TGTGCCAGCAGCCCCCTAACTAGCGGGAGTAGGCACGAGCAGTACTTC. As protein: CASSPLTSGSRHEQYF. This chain connects TRBV7-9 to TRBJ2-7; TRBD2 agrees at 11 bases. CDR1 and CDR2 from the germline V gene are SEHNR and FQNEAQ (reference sequence). The J segment lost 5 bases and the V segment lost 5 bases, leaving 11 bases of the junction unmatched. The CDR3 contains 16 residues.

This chain links TRBV5-4 with TRBJ2-1; TRBD2 aligns across 7 bases. The CDR3 runs to 15 residues. Losses at the gene ends were 7 bases for V and 0 bases for J; bases not matched to a gene: 7. Germline V gene lookup returns CDR1 SGHNT and CDR2 YYREEE (reference sequence). CDR3 protein: CASGRAGSSYNEQFF. The CDR3 DNA follows: TGTGCCAGCGGGAGGGCTGGGAGCTCCTACAATGAGCAGTTCTTC. Drawing the rest from reference TRBV5-4 and TRBJ2-1, the complete variable domain is ETGVTQSPTHLIKTRGQQVTLRCSSQSGHNTVSWYQQALGQGPQFIFQYYREEENGRGNFPPRFSGLQFPNYSSELNVNALELDDSALYLCASGRAGSSYNEQFFGPGTRLTVL.

The chain combines TRBV7-9 with TRBJ2-1; tentatively, D is TRBD2 (6 bases). Germline V gene sequence: CDR1 SEHNR, CDR2 FQNEAQ (reference sequence). V lost 2 bases to trimming and J lost 10 bases, with 15 bases between them. CDR3 length equals 14 residues. CDR3 DNA sequence: TGTGCCAGCAGCTTAACTCAGGGACTCTCGGAGCAGTTCTTC. This translates into CASSLTQGLSEQFF.

The rearrangement links TRBV27 to TRBJ2-5, with D perhaps matching TRBD2 (6 bases). The CDR3 consists of 15 residues. Trimming took 0 bases from V and 4 from J, leaving 12 bases between them. The germline V gene has CDR1 MNHEY and CDR2 SMNVEV (reference sequence). The CDR3 loop reads CASSLSGGTGETQYF. CDR3 bases: TGTGCCAGCAGTTTATCCGGCGGGACCGGAGAGACCCAGTACTTC.

The chain carries TRBV29-1 and TRBJ1-1; the D gene is possibly TRBD1 (5 bases). Germline CDR1 reads SQVTM; CDR2 reads ANQGSEA. The CDR3 is 12 residues long. V was shortened by 6 bases and J by 1 base, with 9 bases between the two germline ends. CDR3 coding DNA: TGCAGCGTCATTACAGGGAACACTGAAGCTTTCTTT. This encodes CSVITGNTEAFF.

The rearrangement joins TRBV19 to TRBJ2-3; D unclear. Per the germline V gene, CDR1 is LNHDA and CDR2 is SQIVND (reference sequence). Trimming stripped 5 bases from V and 2 bases from J, with 11 bases between. This CDR3 has 14 amino acids. The DNA of the CDR3 is TGTGCCAGTAGTCTCGACGGGTTCACAGATACGCAGTATTTT. Amino acid sequence: CASSLDGFTDTQYF. Full variable domain (missing parts from reference TRBV19 and TRBJ2-3): DGGITQSPKYLFRKEGQNVTLSCEQNLNHDAMYWYRQDPGQGLRLIYYSQIVNDFQKGDIAEGYSVSREKKESFPLTVTSAQKNPTAFYLCASSLDGFTDTQYFGPGTRLTVL.

This clone was counted between two and nine times. The rearrangement uses TRBV4-1 and TRBJ1-5; D not certain. V was shortened by 5 bases and J by 5 bases, with 16 bases between the two germline ends. The CDR3 totals 15 residues. Germline CDR1 reads MGHRA; CDR2 reads YSYEKL. CDR3 region: CASSATPFPDQPQHF. In nucleotides, the CDR3 is TGCGCCAGCAGCGCGACACCCTTTCCCGATCAGCCCCAGCATTTT.

Points on this clone: The junction departs from germline at one end; a sequencing error may be responsible. J is TRBJ2-7 and V is TRBV11-1, with 8 bases matching TRBD1. The germline CDR1 and CDR2 sequences are SGHAT and FQDESV (reference sequence). The CDR3 covers 12 residues. CDR3 residues: CASSLQGGTGTF. The DNA of the CDR3 is TGTGCCAGCAGCTTACAAGGGGGGACAGGTACCTTC.

V usage is TRBV18 and J usage is TRBJ2-1; 16 nucleotides agree with TRBD2. The V gene end was trimmed by 0 bases and the J gene end by 4 bases; junction bases not matched to a gene: 6. Germline lookup yields CDR1 KGHSH and CDR2 LQKENI. The CDR3 extends over 19 amino acids. In nucleotides, the CDR3 is TGTGCCAGCTCACCACCGGGACTAGCGGGAGGGCCGGGATACAATGAGCAGTTCTTC. Translated, it gives CASSPPGLAGGPGYNEQFF.

The chain combines TRBV6-1 with TRBJ2-7, with a weak D call TRBD1 (6 bases). CDR1 is MNHNS and CDR2 is SASEGT in the germline V gene. CDR3 length equals 13 residues. V was clipped by 8 bases and J by 3 bases, with 14 bases between them. DNA for the CDR3: TGTGCCAGCCCCCACAGGGACCGCTACGAGCAGTACTTC. Its protein product is CASPHRDRYEQYF.

This clone occurred a few times. The chain carries TRBV6-1 and TRBJ1-4, with D possibly matching TRBD1 (6 bases). Trimming left V 2 bases short and J 7 bases short, with 14 bases between. CDR3 size: 15 residues. CDR1 is MNHNS and CDR2 is SASEGT in the germline V gene. The DNA for the CDR3 is TGTGCCAGCAGTGAAATGAGGGCAGGGGCTGAAAAACTGTTTTTT. This gives the protein CASSEMRAGAEKLFF.

This chain joins TRBV28 and TRBJ1-2; the D gene is possibly TRBD1 (5 bases). The CDR3 has 13 residues. Trimming removed 1 base from V and 6 bases from J, with 9 bases in between. Looked up from germline, CDR1 is MDHEN and CDR2 is SYDVKM. CDR3 DNA: TGTGCCAGCAGTTTATTCAGGGCCGATGGCTACACCTTC. It encodes CASSLFRADGYTF.

The J gene is TRBJ2-1, the V gene TRBV15; possible D gene TRBD1, 5 bases. CDR1 and CDR2 (germline): LNHNV, YYDKDF (reference sequence). V was shortened by 0 bases and J by 7 bases, with 10 bases between the two germline ends. This CDR3 spans 14 amino acids. Here the CDR3 reads CATSRDIAGNEQFF. The CDR3 DNA reads as TGTGCCACCAGCAGAGATATAGCAGGGAATGAGCAGTTCTTC.

The chain combines TRBV12-2 with TRBJ2-7; the D call TRBD2 from the table was never checked on the DNA. TRBV12-2 is a pseudogene segment. CDR3 size: 13 residues. For the CDR3, the DNA is TGTGCAAGTCGCCCCGCTCGCGGGAACGAGCAGTACTTC. Its translation: CASRPARGNEQYF.